This T cell receptor (beta chain) is from a study of blood T cell repertoires in COVID-19. The V gene's germline CDR1 is LNHDA and CDR2 SQIVND (reference sequence). The V segment lost 4 bases and the J segment 3 bases; nucleotides outside the gene matches: 2. There are 14 residues in the CDR3. Generated by immunoSEQ multiplex PCR, the TCRdb table keeps only in-frame clones and is missing some. Of some 140,000 clones listed, just under 85% are singletons. The sample taken for sequencing was peripheral blood. This rearrangement joins TRBV19 to TRBJ2-5, with 10 bases aligning to TRBD1. The sequence was obtained from a woman between 55 and 75 years old with acute or convalescent COVID-19. For the CDR3, the DNA is TGTGCCAGTAGTACGGGGACAGGGGAAGAGACCCAGTACTTC. Protein sequence: CASSTGTGEETQYF.